Below are 9 T cell receptor beta chains sequenced from a single sample in a study of CD8+ T cells in alopecia areata. In each case, RNA was isolated and then reverse transcribed into cDNA as the sequencing template. Profiled with immunoSEQ multiplex PCR; TCRdb holds only in-frame clones, not every one. The sample lists 180,000 or so clones, 51% occurring once. The treatment denotes: oral pan-JAK inhibitor, 5-10 mg twice daily. The sequenced sample was CD8+ T cells sorted from blood, obtained at roughly week 53, from a patient treated with tofacitinib. The receptor set was obtained from a human donor with alopecia areata.

The chain carries TRBV6-1 and TRBJ2-1; D not certain. Germline V gives CDR1 MNHNS, CDR2 SASEGT. Trimming removed 9 bases at V and 6 bases at J, with 15 bases between. The CDR3 spans 13 residues. CDR3 bases: TGTGCCAGTAGAACTTCAGGCGGCAATGAGCAGTTCTTC. Its translation is CASRTSGGNEQFF.

The gene calls are TRBV29-1 and TRBJ2-5; the match to TRBD2 covers 13 bases. The CDR3 contains 14 residues. V lost 5 bases, J lost 3 bases, and 3 bases stayed unmatched. Germline V gives CDR1 SQVTM, CDR2 ANQGSEA. Here the CDR3 reads CSVYGLAGEETQYF. CDR3 bases: TGCAGCGTTTACGGACTAGCGGGGGAAGAGACCCAGTACTTC.

The chain joins TRBV27 to TRBJ1-5; possibly TRBD1 for D (6 bases). The length of the CDR3 is 15 residues. The germline V and J ends were trimmed by 2 bases and 3 bases, with 11 bases remaining between them. Germline V gene lookup returns CDR1 MNHEY and CDR2 SMNVEV (reference sequence). CDR3 protein: CASSLGQGNNQPQHF. The CDR3, as DNA: TGTGCCAGCAGTTTAGGTCAGGGGAACAATCAGCCCCAGCATTTT.

The chain has TRBV5-1 and TRBJ1-1; 8 nucleotides match TRBD1. The CDR3 loop spans 14 amino acids. V lost 1 base, J lost 4 bases, and 3 bases stayed unmatched. Germline-derived CDR1 and CDR2 are SGHRS and YFSETQ. CDR3 sequence reads: CASSLLQGGTEAFF. CDR3 sequence (DNA): TGCGCCAGCAGCTTGTTACAGGGGGGCACTGAAGCTTTCTTT.

V is TRBV7-2 and J is TRBJ2-5; 9 bases are a match to TRBD2. There are 17 residues in the CDR3. CDR1 is SGHTA and CDR2 is FQGNSA in the germline V gene. The junction had 10 bases not matched to a gene; V was cut back by 0 bases and J by 5 bases. The CDR3 region has the DNA TGTGCCAGCAGCTTAGCGCTATCTAGCGGGGTGGGGGAGACCCAGTACTTC. This codes for CASSLALSSGVGETQYF.

The V call is TRBV6-5, the J call TRBJ2-1, with D perhaps TRBD1 (5 bases). This CDR3 spans 14 amino acids. Trimming removed 2 bases from V and 1 base from J, with 6 bases in between. Germline loops: CDR1 MNHEY, CDR2 SVGAGI. The CDR3 bases are TGTGCCAGCAGTTACGGGGCTTCCTACAATGAGCAGTTCTTC. Its protein product is CASSYGASYNEQFF.

The V and J genes are TRBV30 and TRBJ2-5; 10 nucleotides line up with TRBD2. Germline V CDR1 and CDR2: GTSNPN, SVGIG (reference sequence). V trimming: 4 bases; J trimming: 7 bases; junction bases outside the gene matches: 6. The CDR3 consists of 13 residues. CDR3 in DNA: TGTGCCTGGAAAGCGGGGGGGCGGATGACCCAGTACTTC. This translates into CAWKAGGRMTQYF.

This chain connects TRBV5-1 to TRBJ2-1, with a possible D match to TRBD2 (5 bases). The germline V gene encodes CDR1 SGHRS and CDR2 YFSETQ. Trimming cost V 0 bases and J 6 bases, with 22 bases left between them. The CDR3 has 18 residues. CDR3 bases: TGCGCCAGCAGCTTGGAAGCGGTTAATCTCGCCGGCGGCAATGAGCAGTTCTTC. Amino acid sequence: CASSLEAVNLAGGNEQFF.

This chain links TRBV7-2 with TRBJ2-5; TRBD2 might be the D (7 bases). V was trimmed by 7 bases and J by 5 bases, leaving 20 bases between them. The V gene's germline CDR1 is SGHTA and CDR2 FQGNSA. The CDR3 extends over 15 amino acids. Here the CDR3 DNA reads TGTGCCAGCACCCTCCGTAAGGGCGGGGGCGAGACCCAGTACTTC. Its translation is CASTLRKGGGETQYF.